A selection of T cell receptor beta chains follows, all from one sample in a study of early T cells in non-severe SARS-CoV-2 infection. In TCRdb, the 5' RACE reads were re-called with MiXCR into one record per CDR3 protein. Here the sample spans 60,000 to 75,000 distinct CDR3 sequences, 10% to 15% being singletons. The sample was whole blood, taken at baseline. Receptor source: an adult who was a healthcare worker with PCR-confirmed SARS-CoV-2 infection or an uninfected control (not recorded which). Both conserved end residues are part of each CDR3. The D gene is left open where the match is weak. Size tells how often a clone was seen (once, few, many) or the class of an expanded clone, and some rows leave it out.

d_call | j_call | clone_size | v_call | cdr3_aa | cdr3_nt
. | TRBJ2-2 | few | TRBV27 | CASSNPAIFGELFF | TGTGCCAGCAGTAACCCGGCGATTTTCGGGGAGCTGTTTTTT
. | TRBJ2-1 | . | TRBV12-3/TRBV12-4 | CASSKAGFRVYNEQFF | TGTGCCAGCAGTAAAGCGGGCTTCCGAGTCTACAATGAGCAGTTCTTC
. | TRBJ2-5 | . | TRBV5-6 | CASSLDRTGETQYF | TGTGCCAGCAGCTTAGACCGGACCGGAGAGACCCAGTACTTC
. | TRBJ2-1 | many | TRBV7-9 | CASSSLSVGVDEQFF | TGTGCCAGCAGCAGCCTATCAGTCGGGGTCGATGAGCAGTTCTTC
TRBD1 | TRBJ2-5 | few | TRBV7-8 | CASSPDRGRLETQYF | TGTGCCAGCAGCCCGGACAGGGGGCGTTTAGAGACCCAGTACTTC
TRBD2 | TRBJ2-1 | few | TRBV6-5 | CASSSLRSGEGSYEQFF | TGTGCCAGCAGCTCTCTCAGAAGCGGGGAGGGTAGCTATGAGCAGTTCTTC
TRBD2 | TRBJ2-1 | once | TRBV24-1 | CATSDSGTRFYNEQFF | TGTGCCACCAGTGACTCCGGGACTAGGTTCTACAATGAGCAGTTCTTC
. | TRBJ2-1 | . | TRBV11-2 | CASSLDPNLEQFF | TGTGCCAGCAGCTTAGATCCCAATTTAGAGCAGTTCTTC
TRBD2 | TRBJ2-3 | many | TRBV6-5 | CASSYTGLVRVGDTQYF | TGTGCCAGCAGTTACACCGGACTAGTGAGGGTAGGAGATACGCAGTATTTT
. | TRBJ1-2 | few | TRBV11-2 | CASSLDPGTLNYGYTF | TGTGCCAGCAGCTTAGATCCTGGGACACTTAACTATGGCTACACCTTC
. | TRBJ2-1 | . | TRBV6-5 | CASSSGLSSYNEQFF | TGTGCCAGCAGCTCCGGACTTAGCTCCTACAATGAGCAGTTCTTC
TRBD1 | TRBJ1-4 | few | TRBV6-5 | CASRGQGGYEKLFF | TGTGCCAGCAGAGGACAGGGGGGTTATGAAAAACTGTTTTTT
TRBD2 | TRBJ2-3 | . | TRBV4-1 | CASSQREDSDTQYF | TGCGCCAGCAGCCAGCGGGAGGACTCAGATACGCAGTATTTT
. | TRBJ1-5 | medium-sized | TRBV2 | CASTLGGTGNQPQHF | TGTGCCAGCACCCTGGGGGGTACGGGCAATCAGCCCCAGCATTTT
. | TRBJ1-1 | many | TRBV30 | CAWSLSEGTEAFF | TGTGCCTGGAGCCTCTCGGAGGGCACTGAAGCTTTCTTT
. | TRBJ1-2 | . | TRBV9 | CASSVDLQNGYTF | TGTGCCAGCAGCGTAGATCTACAAAATGGCTACACCTTC
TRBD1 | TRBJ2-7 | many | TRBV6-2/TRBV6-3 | CASSYGTGGYEQYF | TGTGCCAGCAGTTACGGGACAGGGGGCTACGAGCAGTACTTC
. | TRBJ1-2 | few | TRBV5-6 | CASSSVQGYGYTF | TGTGCCAGCAGCTCCGTACAGGGCTATGGCTACACCTTC
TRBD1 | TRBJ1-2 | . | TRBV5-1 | CASSSTSRDSGYTF | TGCGCCAGCAGCTCGACGTCCCGGGACAGTGGCTACACCTTC
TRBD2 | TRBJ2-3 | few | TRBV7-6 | CASTPGGGTQYF | TGTGCCAGCACTCCGGGAGGGGGGACGCAGTATTTT
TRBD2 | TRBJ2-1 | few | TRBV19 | CASSIGLAGNEQFF | TGTGCCAGTAGTATCGGGCTAGCGGGCAATGAGCAGTTCTTC
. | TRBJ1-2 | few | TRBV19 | CASSISRPNNYGYTF | TGTGCCAGTAGTATAAGTCGCCCGAATAACTATGGCTACACCTTC
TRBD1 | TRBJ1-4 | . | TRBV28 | CASSLETGSEKLFF | TGTGCCAGCAGTTTAGAGACAGGGTCTGAAAAACTGTTTTTT
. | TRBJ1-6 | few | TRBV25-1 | CASSVRSSYNSPLHF | TGTGCCAGCAGTGTCCGAAGCTCCTATAATTCACCCCTCCACTTT
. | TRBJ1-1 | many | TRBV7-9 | CASSLIRDVTEAFF | TGTGCCAGCAGCTTAATCAGGGATGTCACTGAAGCTTTCTTT
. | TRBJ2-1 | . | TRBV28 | CASSPVGGLRSGQFF | TGTGCCAGCAGCCCCGTTGGGGGCCTGCGTTCTGGGCAGTTCTTC
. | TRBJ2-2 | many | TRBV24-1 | CATSEGTGDTGELFF | TGTGCCACCAGTGAGGGGACGGGAGACACCGGGGAGCTGTTTTTT
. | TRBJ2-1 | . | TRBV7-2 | CASRPGVNEQFF | TGTGCCAGCAGACCAGGGGTAAATGAGCAGTTCTTC
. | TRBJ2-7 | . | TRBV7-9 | CASSSPLQGGSYEQYF | TGTGCCAGCAGCTCGCCCCTACAGGGGGGGTCCTACGAGCAGTACTTC
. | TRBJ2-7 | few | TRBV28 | CASAQGGGLIPTSQYF | TGTGCCAGCGCCCAGGGGGGAGGACTTATACCTACGAGTCAGTACTTC
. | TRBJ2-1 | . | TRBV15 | CATSRDNGRSPNEQFF | TGTGCCACCAGCAGAGATAACGGGAGATCCCCCAATGAGCAGTTCTTC
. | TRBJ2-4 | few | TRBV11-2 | CASSLDPPRYSKNIQYF | TGTGCCAGCAGCTTAGATCCTCCTCGGTATAGCAAAAACATTCAGTACTTC
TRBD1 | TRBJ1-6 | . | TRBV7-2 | CASKGAGNSPLHF | TGTGCCAGCAAGGGGGCCGGGAATTCACCCCTCCACTTT
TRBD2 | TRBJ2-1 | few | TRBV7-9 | CASSPRRLAGGPDEQFF | TGTGCCAGCAGCCCCCGCCGGCTAGCGGGGGGCCCTGATGAGCAGTTCTTC
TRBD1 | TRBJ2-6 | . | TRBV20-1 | CSATGTGVSGANVLTF | TGCAGTGCTACGGGGACAGGGGTATCTGGGGCCAACGTCCTGACTTTC
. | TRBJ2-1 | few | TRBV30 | CAWSAGLYNEQFF | TGTGCCTGGAGTGCAGGGCTCTACAATGAGCAGTTCTTC
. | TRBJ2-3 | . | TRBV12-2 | CASRIRLAADTQYF | TGTGCAAGTCGCATAAGACTAGCGGCAGATACGCAGTATTTT
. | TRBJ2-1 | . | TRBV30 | CARRPDLTSYNEQFF | TGTGCCCGGAGGCCGGACCTTACCTCCTACAATGAGCAGTTCTTC
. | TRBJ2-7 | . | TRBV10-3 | CAISDERQTYEQYF | TGTGCCATCAGTGATGAACGACAGACCTACGAGCAGTACTTC
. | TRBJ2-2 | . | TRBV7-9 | CASSFPRPGELFF | TGTGCCAGCAGCTTCCCACGGCCCGGGGAGCTGTTTTTT
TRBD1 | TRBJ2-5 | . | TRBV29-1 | CSVEGTGVGETQYF | TGCAGCGTTGAAGGGACAGGGGTCGGGGAGACCCAGTACTTC
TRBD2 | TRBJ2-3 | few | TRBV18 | CASSGVLAGVPTDTQYF | TGTGCCAGCTCGGGCGTCCTAGCGGGAGTTCCCACAGATACGCAGTATTTT
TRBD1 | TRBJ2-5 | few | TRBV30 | CAWSPHGAGGQETQYF | TGTGCCTGGAGTCCCCACGGGGCAGGGGGCCAAGAGACCCAGTACTTC
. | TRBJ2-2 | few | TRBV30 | CAWSWDNTGELFF | TGTGCCTGGAGTTGGGACAACACCGGGGAGCTGTTTTTT
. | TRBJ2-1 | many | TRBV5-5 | CASSPSPAPNEQFF | TGTGCCAGCAGCCCTTCCCCAGCCCCCAATGAGCAGTTCTTC
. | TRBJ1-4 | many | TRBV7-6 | CASSSALGKLFF | TGTGCCAGCAGCTCAGCACTGGGAAAACTGTTTTTT
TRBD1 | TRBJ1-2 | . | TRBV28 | CASRGDRGYGYTF | TGTGCCAGCAGAGGAGACAGGGGCTATGGCTACACCTTC
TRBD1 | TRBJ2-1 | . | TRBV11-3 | CASSTRWQGESEQFF | TGTGCCAGCAGCACTCGCTGGCAGGGGGAATCAGAGCAGTTCTTC